The 9 T cell receptor beta chains in this list originate from one sample, sequenced in a study of cytomegalovirus exposure and HLA in healthy donors. PCR was performed using 60 Vbeta and 13 Jbeta primers. Generated by immunoSEQ multiplex PCR, the TCRdb table keeps only in-frame clones and is missing some. Of about 150,000 clones detected, around 79% appear once; the ten largest clones hold 6.5% to 7%. Sequenced input: PBMCs. These receptors all come from a woman in her thirties or forties in good health and CMV-seropositive.

This rearrangement joins TRBV19 to TRBJ2-2; TRBD1 is a possible D gene (5 bases). Germline V gene data show CDR1 as LNHDA and CDR2 as SQIVND (reference sequence). The ends were cut back, 3 bases at V and 1 base at J, with 12 bases in the middle. The CDR3 covers 16 residues. CDR3 coding DNA: TGTGCCAGTAGTATTCTGGGGCAGGGGAACACCGGGGAGCTGTTTTTT. Translating gives CASSILGQGNTGELFF. Filled out from reference TRBV19 and TRBJ2-2, the complete variable domain reads DGGITQSPKYLFRKEGQNVTLSCEQNLNHDAMYWYRQDPGQGLRLIYYSQIVNDFQKGDIAEGYSVSREKKESFPLTVTSAQKNPTAFYLCASSILGQGNTGELFFGEGSRLTVL.

The chain links TRBV9 to TRBJ2-7, with TRBD1 identical over 7 bases. V was clipped by 4 bases and J by 2 bases; unmatched bases: 9. The CDR3 covers 15 residues. The germline CDR1 and CDR2 sequences are SGDLS and YYNGEE. This chain's CDR3 is CASSPEGQAPYEQYF. Here the CDR3 DNA reads TGTGCCAGCAGCCCTGAAGGACAGGCACCCTACGAGCAGTACTTC.

V is TRBV18 and J is TRBJ2-5; tentatively, D is TRBD2 (5 bases). Trimming removed 3 bases from V and 5 bases from J, with 16 bases in between. The CDR3 consists of 15 residues. Germline lookup yields CDR1 KGHSH and CDR2 LQKENI. The CDR3 region has the DNA TGTGCCAGCTCACCTGTGGGTCCGCCGGGGGAGACCCAGTACTTC. It yields the protein CASSPVGPPGETQYF.

The rearrangement links TRBV6-6 to TRBJ2-7; 8 bases agree with TRBD1. V trimming: 8 bases; J trimming: 6 bases; junction bases outside the gene matches: 9. Per germline, CDR1 MNHNY and CDR2 SVGAGI (reference sequence). The CDR3 contains 13 residues. The CDR3 spells CASGRQGAGEQYF. The CDR3 DNA follows: TGTGCCAGCGGCCGGCAGGGGGCGGGCGAGCAGTACTTC.

This chain links TRBV28 with TRBJ1-2; 10 bases align to TRBD1. The ends lost 10 bases at V and 0 bases at J; junction bases unmatched: 8. This CDR3 region has 15 residues. CDR1 and CDR2 from the germline V gene are MDHEN and SYDVKM. The DNA for the CDR3 is TGTGCCATACCCCGGGACAGGGGAGCTAACTATGGCTACACCTTC. Translation gives CAIPRDRGANYGYTF.

The V gene is TRBV5-1, the J gene TRBJ2-5; no firm D call. V lost 0 bases and J lost 1, with 13 bases in between. The CDR3 is 16 residues long. Germline CDR1 is SGHRS and CDR2 is YFSETQ. This CDR3 is CASSLGLKEIQETQYF. The CDR3 DNA reads as TGCGCCAGCAGCTTGGGGTTGAAGGAGATCCAAGAGACCCAGTACTTC.

The V and J genes are TRBV19 and TRBJ2-6; TRBD1 is a possible D gene (6 bases). With 6 bases removed from V and 0 bases from J, the gap between germline ends came to 15 bases. Germline V gene data show CDR1 as LNHDA and CDR2 as SQIVND (reference sequence). The CDR3 covers 17 residues. Written as DNA, the CDR3 is TGTGCCAGTAGGACAGGCGGTGGGTCCTCTGGGGCCAACGTCCTGACTTTC. It specifies CASRTGGGSSGANVLTF.

The chain is built from TRBV5-1 and TRBJ1-1, with D perhaps TRBD1 (5 bases). The length of the CDR3 is 14 residues. V was pared by 1 base and J by 5 bases, with 12 bases between. Germline V gene sequence: CDR1 SGHRS, CDR2 YFSETQ. CDR3 bases: TGCGCCAGCAGCTTGAGGGGAGGGCCAACTGAAGCTTTCTTT. It translates to CASSLRGGPTEAFF.

Only one count was recorded for this clone. The chain employs TRBV5-1 and TRBJ1-2; TRBD1 aligns across 8 bases. This CDR3 has 14 amino acids. The germline CDR1 and CDR2 sequences are SGHRS and YFSETQ. With V trimmed by 0 bases and J by 4 bases, 2 bases remained unmatched. The chain's CDR3 is CASSLEQGGYGYTF. The CDR3 nucleotides are TGCGCCAGCAGCTTGGAACAGGGGGGCTATGGCTACACCTTC.